Presented here are 7 T cell receptor beta chains from one specimen sequenced in a study of cytomegalovirus exposure and HLA in healthy donors. Amplification used 60 Vbeta primers and 13 Jbeta primers. Profiled with immunoSEQ multiplex PCR; TCRdb holds only in-frame clones, not every one. Of some 130,000 clones in the sample, 81% are singletons; the top ten hold 0.7%. The sample was PBMCs. Receptor source: a man younger than 35 in good health and CMV-seronegative.

This clone was observed at least ten times. The chain joins TRBV7-8 to TRBJ2-1, with a tentative D call TRBD1 (6 bases). Deletions cut 1 base from V and 7 bases from J, with 11 bases between. The CDR3 has 14 residues. Germline V gene data show CDR1 as SGHVS and CDR2 as FQNEAQ. The CDR3 is CASSLGVRGNEQFF. The CDR3 nucleotides are TGTGCCAGCAGCTTAGGGGTCAGGGGAAATGAGCAGTTCTTC.

This chain joins TRBV5-6 and TRBJ1-6, with 8 bases that match TRBD1. Per germline, CDR1 SGHDT and CDR2 YYEEEE. J lost 5 bases, V lost 4 bases, and 8 bases had no gene match. The CDR3 is 16 amino acids. The CDR3 here is CASSTYRTGHNSPLHF. The CDR3 DNA reads as TGTGCCAGCAGCACTTACCGGACAGGGCATAATTCACCCCTCCACTTT.

This clone was detected only once. The chain has TRBV13 and TRBJ2-5; 14 bases line up with TRBD2. Trimming took 4 bases from V and 5 from J; bases not matched to a gene: 6. CDR3 length: 16 amino acids. Germline V CDR1 and CDR2: PRHDT, FYEKMQ (reference sequence). The CDR3 is CASSSRLAGGQETQYF. DNA for the CDR3: TGTGCCAGCAGCTCGCGACTAGCGGGGGGGCAGGAGACCCAGTACTTC.

J is TRBJ1-5 and V is TRBV7-9; D gene unclear. CDR3 length: 12 amino acids. With 5 bases removed from V and 5 bases from J, the gap between germline ends came to 7 bases. CDR1 and CDR2 (germline): SEHNR, FQNEAQ (reference sequence). The CDR3 sequence is CASSTLDQPQHF. CDR3 in DNA: TGTGCCAGCAGCACGTTAGATCAGCCCCAGCATTTT.

The chain couples TRBV19 to TRBJ1-1, with D unresolved. CDR1 and CDR2 (germline): LNHDA, SQIVND (reference sequence). V lost 3 bases and J 0 bases, leaving 5 bases between the germline ends. This CDR3 is 13 amino acids long. The CDR3 reads CASSITMNTEAFF. Here the CDR3 DNA reads TGTGCCAGTAGTATCACTATGAACACTGAAGCTTTCTTT.

CDR3 DNA sequence: TGTGCCAGCACCCCGGGGAGGAGGATATACACCGGGGAGCTGTTTTTT. It yields the protein CASTPGRRIYTGELFF. V usage is TRBV28 and J usage is TRBJ2-2; perhaps TRBD2 as D (6 bases). The CDR3 is 16 residues long. CDR1 MDHEN and CDR2 SYDVKM come from the germline V gene. The V end lost 7 bases, the J end lost 3 bases, and 18 bases lay between the germline ends.

This clone was found once. The J gene is TRBJ2-3, the V gene TRBV11-3, with D maybe TRBD1 (6 bases). From germline, CDR1 is SGHNT and CDR2 YENEEA. V dropped 5 bases and J dropped 6 bases, with 18 bases sitting between them. This CDR3 is 15 amino acids long. The DNA for the CDR3 is TGTGCCAGCAGCAACACTGGGGGCAGATTGGATACGCAGTATTTT. Translating gives CASSNTGGRLDTQYF.